These T cell receptor beta chains were read from a single sample in a study of T cell responses to AZD1222 COVID-19 vaccine. TCRdb's table, derived via immunoSEQ multiplex PCR, lists solely in-frame clones and lacks some. The sample yields roughly 170,000 clones, 94% seen once. Sequenced here: peripheral blood, sampled 28 days after the second AZD1222 dose. The receptor source for this set is an adult who received the AZD1222 COVID-19 vaccine. Each CDR3 is given with its conserved first and last residue. A D gene is named only where the DNA matches it firmly. Where a row states a size, it is once, few, many or the class of an expanded clone; other rows omit it.

d_call	clone_size	v_call	j_call	cdr3_nt	cdr3_aa
NA	NA	TRBV5-1	TRBJ1-5	TGCGCCAGCAGCTCCGGGACGCCACCGCCCCAGCATTTT	CASSSGTPPPQHF
NA	NA	TRBV7-9	TRBJ1-2	TGTGCCAGCAGCTCCCAAAAAGAACCGAGATGGGAGAATGGGTATGGCTACACCTTC	CASSSQKEPRWENGYGYTF
NA	NA	TRBV5-1	TRBJ1-3	TGCGCCAGCAGCAACGGGGGAAACACCATATATTTT	CASSNGGNTIYF
NA	NA	TRBV15	TRBJ2-7	TGTGCCACTACTCCGAGGGACGGACTCCTCTCCTACGAGCAGTACTTC	CATTPRDGLLSYEQYF
NA	NA	TRBV10-3	TRBJ2-7	TGTGCCATCAGTGAGGCAGAAGCCGGGGCCTACGAGCAGTACTTC	CAISEAEAGAYEQYF
NA	NA	TRBV7-8	TRBJ2-5	TGTGCCAGCAGCTTTAGTACGGGGGCGGAGGGGTACTTC	CASSFSTGAEGYF
TRBD1	once	TRBV6-1	TRBJ1-4	TGTGCCAGCAGTGTACGGTTACAGGGGGCGCCTGAAAAACTGTTTTTT	CASSVRLQGAPEKLFF
NA	NA	TRBV5-5	TRBJ2-7	TGTGCCAGCAGCCCACAAGGGGACGGCAGGGTGGACGAGCAGTACTTC	CASSPQGDGRVDEQYF
TRBD1	NA	TRBV28	TRBJ2-5	TGTGCCAGCAGTATGTCCGGGACAGGGGGCCAAAGGGAGACCCAGTACTTC	CASSMSGTGGQRETQYF
NA	NA	TRBV5-6	TRBJ1-2	TGTGCCAGCAACCTCTTTCCAGGCTATGGCTACACCTTC	CASNLFPGYGYTF